A selection of T cell receptor beta chains follows, all from one sample in a study of human T cells and chemical hapten exposure. TCRdb re-derived calls from the RACE reads in MiXCR, one entry per CDR3 protein. Of 100,000 to 150,000 distinct CDR3 sequences listed, around 8.2% are singletons. Sequences were obtained from whole blood. The receptors come from a male donor in good health. Some clones in this sample may be carry-over from other donors' samples. Each CDR3 is given with its conserved first and last residue. A D gene is named only where the DNA matches it firmly. Only part of the rows carry a size: once, few, many, or a class if the clone is expanded.

d_call,v_call,clone_size,j_call,cdr3_nt,cdr3_aa
NA,TRBV4-3,NA,TRBJ1-4,TGCGCCAGCAGCCAAGATCGGGGGCGCGTGACAACTAATGAAAAACTGTTTTTT,CASSQDRGRVTTNEKLFF
NA,TRBV29-1,many,TRBJ2-4,TGCAGCGTTATAGGACAATTAGCCAAAAACATTCAGTACTTC,CSVIGQLAKNIQYF
TRBD1,TRBV7-9,few,TRBJ1-1,TGTGCCAGCAGCTTAACCACAGGGGGGCACGACGAAGCTTTCTTT,CASSLTTGGHDEAFF
TRBD2,TRBV9,few,TRBJ2-3,TGTGCCAGCAGCGTACGACTAGCGGATACGCAGTATTTT,CASSVRLADTQYF
TRBD1,TRBV7-2,many,TRBJ1-1,TGTGCCAGCGGGGGACAGGGGAACACTGAAGCTTTCTTT,CASGGQGNTEAFF
NA,TRBV4-3,NA,TRBJ1-4,TGCGCCAGCAGCCAAGGCTTGGGCAGGGTTGAAAAACTGTTTTTT,CASSQGLGRVEKLFF
NA,TRBV19,few,TRBJ2-2,TGTGCCAGTAGTATAGTTGGGCCTGGGACCGGGGAGCTGTTTTTT,CASSIVGPGTGELFF
NA,TRBV7-7,few,TRBJ2-6,TGTGCCAGCAGCCAGGAGTCAGGGCTTTCTGGGGCCAACGTCCTGACTTTC,CASSQESGLSGANVLTF
NA,TRBV7-9,few,TRBJ1-2,TGTGCCAGCAGCTTAGCGGGAACCAGGGCCTATGGCTACACCTTC,CASSLAGTRAYGYTF
NA,TRBV20-1,medium-sized,TRBJ1-1,TGCAGTGCTAGAGATCCGGGAGGGCGTGCTTTCTTT,CSARDPGGRAFF
NA,TRBV9,many,TRBJ2-2,TGTGCCAGCAGCGTAGCGGGGCAGGCACCGAACACCGGGGAGCTGTTTTTT,CASSVAGQAPNTGELFF
NA,TRBV18,NA,TRBJ2-6,TGTGCCAGCTCACCGCTTCCACAGGGATCAGGGGCCAACGTCCTGACTTTC,CASSPLPQGSGANVLTF
TRBD1,TRBV10-3,few,TRBJ2-1,TGTGCCATCAGTGAGTCCAAGACAGGGATCAATGAGCAGTTCTTC,CAISESKTGINEQFF
NA,TRBV5-4,NA,TRBJ2-1,TGTGCCAGCAGCTTGGGACTAGAACTCCACAATGAGCAGTTCTTC,CASSLGLELHNEQFF
NA,TRBV6-2/TRBV6-3,NA,TRBJ1-4,TGTGCCAGCAGTGACGCCGCGGATGAAAAACTGTTTTTT,CASSDAADEKLFF
NA,TRBV7-9,many,TRBJ2-5,TGTGCCAGCAGCCCGACAGAAGAGACCCAGTACTTC,CASSPTEETQYF
TRBD1,TRBV5-1,NA,TRBJ2-7,TGCGCCAGAACTGGACGGGACAGGGTTACAGTCATCGAGCAGTACTTC,CARTGRDRVTVIEQYF
TRBD2,TRBV27,many,TRBJ2-1,TGTGCCAGCAGTTTAGGGACTAGCGGGAGTTGGGATGAGCAGTTCTTC,CASSLGTSGSWDEQFF
TRBD2,TRBV20-1,NA,TRBJ2-7,TGCAGTGCTCGTCGGACTAGCGTCAGCGGCGAGCAGTACTTC,CSARRTSVSGEQYF
TRBD1,TRBV6-6,NA,TRBJ2-7,TGTGCCAGCAGTTACGGTGGGACAGGCTACGAGCAGTACTTC,CASSYGGTGYEQYF
NA,TRBV27,many,TRBJ2-2,TGTGCCAGCAGTTCGGGCGGGGAGCTGTTTTTT,CASSSGGELFF
TRBD2,TRBV7-3,few,TRBJ2-3,TGTGCCAGCAGCCTCACCGTGGGACTAGCGGGCACAGATACGCAGTATTTT,CASSLTVGLAGTDTQYF
TRBD2,TRBV12-3/TRBV12-4,few,TRBJ2-7,TGTGCCAGCAGTTTATCGGCTAGCGGATACGAGCAGTACTTC,CASSLSASGYEQYF
TRBD1,TRBV20-1,few,TRBJ1-1,TGCAGTGCTAGCAACACAGGGGGCGAAACTGAAGCTTTCTTT,CSASNTGGETEAFF
NA,TRBV9,NA,TRBJ2-1,TGTGCCAGCAGTCAGGGGTCGGGTGAGCAGTTCTTC,CASSQGSGEQFF
TRBD2,TRBV29-1,NA,TRBJ2-1,TGCAGCGCCTCCGGCGGCGACGGGGGGTCCTACAATGAGCAGTTCTTC,CSASGGDGGSYNEQFF
NA,TRBV12-3/TRBV12-4,few,TRBJ2-5,TGTGCCAGCAGTTTAACAGAGAGTGGGACCCAGTACTTC,CASSLTESGTQYF
NA,TRBV7-9,many,TRBJ2-3,TGTGCCAGCAGCAAGGAGGGAATAGGGACAGATACGCAGTATTTT,CASSKEGIGTDTQYF
NA,TRBV29-1,few,TRBJ1-2,TGCAGCGCCCCACAGGGACTGTATGGCTACACCTTC,CSAPQGLYGYTF
NA,TRBV11-2,few,TRBJ2-2,TGTGCCAGCAGCTTAGATCAGGTCGGGGAGCTGTTTTTT,CASSLDQVGELFF
TRBD1,TRBV20-1,NA,TRBJ2-4,TGCAGTGCTGCAACAGGGACAGTTAAAAACATTCAGTACTTC,CSAATGTVKNIQYF
NA,TRBV9,few,TRBJ2-7,TGTGCCAGCAGCGTAGTGGGCGGGGAGGTAGAGGCGCAGTACTTC,CASSVVGGEVEAQYF
TRBD1,TRBV6-5,NA,TRBJ2-7,TGTGCCAGCAGTTCGCCGGGACAGGGGGCCTCCTACGAGCAGTACTTC,CASSSPGQGASYEQYF
NA,TRBV7-2,many,TRBJ1-2,TGTGCCAGCAGCTTATCCTTTTGGGTGACAGGTGTATTAGCTAACTATGGCTACACCTTC,CASSLSFWVTGVLANYGYTF
NA,TRBV6-6,many,TRBJ2-7,TGTGCCAGCAGTAGCCACACGCCGACAGGGAGGAACGGTTACGAGCAGTACTTC,CASSSHTPTGRNGYEQYF
NA,TRBV11-2,many,TRBJ2-7,TGTGCCAGCAGCCAACCCTACGAGCAGTACTTC,CASSQPYEQYF
NA,TRBV3-1,many,TRBJ1-3,TGTGCCAGCAGCCTAATTTCTGGAAACACCATATATTTT,CASSLISGNTIYF
NA,TRBV6-1,many,TRBJ2-7,TGTGCCAGCAGTGAAGTGCTCAGGGGCTCCTACGAGCAGTACTTC,CASSEVLRGSYEQYF
TRBD2,TRBV20-1,many,TRBJ2-7,TGCAGTGCTAGAGGACTAGCGGGAGACGGGGGCCATTGGCCCTACGAGCAGTACTTC,CSARGLAGDGGHWPYEQYF
NA,TRBV11-2,many,TRBJ2-5,TGTGCCAGCAGCTTAGGAGAGACCCAGTACTTC,CASSLGETQYF
NA,TRBV5-1,few,TRBJ1-5,TGCGCCAGCAGCTTAACGATGAATCAGCCCCAGCATTTT,CASSLTMNQPQHF
NA,TRBV2,NA,TRBJ2-5,TGTGCCAGCAGTGTAGGGCGGGCGCAAGAGACCCAGTACTTC,CASSVGRAQETQYF
NA,TRBV14,NA,TRBJ2-3,TGTGCCAGCAGCCAAGATGGGAGCTCTGGGAGGGATACGCAGTATTTT,CASSQDGSSGRDTQYF
NA,TRBV6-2/TRBV6-3,many,TRBJ1-5,TGTGCCAGCAGTCCGACAGAGAATAGCAATCAGCCCCAGCATTTT,CASSPTENSNQPQHF
TRBD2,TRBV6-1,NA,TRBJ2-1,TGTGCCAGCAGGGCCGGGACTAGCGCCCAAAATGAGCAGTTCTTC,CASRAGTSAQNEQFF
NA,TRBV19,NA,TRBJ1-2,TGTGCCAGTAGTATTGAGTCCGGGAGGGAAAACTATGGCTACACCTTC,CASSIESGRENYGYTF
TRBD2,TRBV7-8,many,TRBJ2-7,TGTGCCAGCAGACTACTACGGGGGGACCAGAGCTCCTACGAGCAGTACTTC,CASRLLRGDQSSYEQYF
NA,TRBV27,few,TRBJ2-7,TGTGCCAGCAGTCCCAGGACGACCTACGAGCAGTACTTC,CASSPRTTYEQYF
TRBD1,TRBV6-5,NA,TRBJ1-1,TGTGCCAGCAGTTACGGGACAGGGGGCCGCGGGACTGAAGCTTTCTTT,CASSYGTGGRGTEAFF
NA,TRBV10-2,NA,TRBJ1-2,TGCGCCAGCAGTTCGGTTCTAAACTATGGCTACACCTTC,CASSSVLNYGYTF
NA,TRBV6-6,many,TRBJ1-4,TGTGCCAGCAGTTACCAGGGTACAACTAATGAAAAACTGTTTTTT,CASSYQGTTNEKLFF
NA,TRBV5-1,once,TRBJ2-6,TGCGCCAGCAGCTTCGCTCTTTCTTCTGGGGCCAACGTCCTGACTTTC,CASSFALSSGANVLTF
NA,TRBV19,few,TRBJ1-1,TGTGCCAGTAGTATAATAACGGCGAACACTGAAGCTTTCTTT,CASSIITANTEAFF